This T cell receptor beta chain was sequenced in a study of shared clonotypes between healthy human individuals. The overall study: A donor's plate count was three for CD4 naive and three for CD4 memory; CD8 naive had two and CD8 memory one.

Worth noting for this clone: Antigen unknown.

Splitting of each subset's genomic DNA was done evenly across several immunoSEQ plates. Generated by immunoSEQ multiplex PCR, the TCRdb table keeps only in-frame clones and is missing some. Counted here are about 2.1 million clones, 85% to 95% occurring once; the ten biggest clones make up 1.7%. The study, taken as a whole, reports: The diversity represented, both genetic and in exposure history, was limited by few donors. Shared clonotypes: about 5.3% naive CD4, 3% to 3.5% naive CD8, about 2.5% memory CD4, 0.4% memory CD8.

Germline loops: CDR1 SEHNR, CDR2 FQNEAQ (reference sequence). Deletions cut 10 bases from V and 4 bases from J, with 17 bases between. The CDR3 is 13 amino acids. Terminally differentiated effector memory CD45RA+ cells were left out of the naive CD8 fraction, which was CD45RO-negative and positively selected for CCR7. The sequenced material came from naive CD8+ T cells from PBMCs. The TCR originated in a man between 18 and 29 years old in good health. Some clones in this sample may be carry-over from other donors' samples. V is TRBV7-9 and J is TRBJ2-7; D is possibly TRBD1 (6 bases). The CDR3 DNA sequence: TGTGCCATTGGGGCAGGGGAAAAATACGAGCAGTACTTC. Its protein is CAIGAGEKYEQYF. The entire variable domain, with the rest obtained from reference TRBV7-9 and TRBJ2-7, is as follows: DTGVSQNPRHKITKRGQNVTFRCDPISEHNRLYWYRQTLGQGPEFLTYFQNEAQLEKSRLLSDRFSAERPKGSFSTLEIQRTEQGDSAMYLCAIGAGEKYEQYFGPGTRLTVT.